Listed here are 8 T cell receptor beta chains from one sample, sequenced in a study of CD8 T cells in ankylosing spondylitis. Study-wide results and caveats: Made up of about eight highly homologous variants, a TCR beta motif appeared characteristic of ankylosing spondylitis blood.

No antigens are known for them. Each CDR3 protein is one row after TCRdb ran MiXCR on the 5' RACE reads. The profile shows approximately 540,000 distinct CDR3 sequences, approximately 12% of them singletons. What was sequenced was blood, either unsorted or a sorted T cell fraction (not recorded which). The receptors here all came from a male donor with ankylosing spondylitis.

The rearrangement joins TRBV5-6 to TRBJ1-4, with unresolved D. V was pared by 4 bases and J by 0 bases, with 22 bases between. The CDR3 extends over 19 amino acids. Germline CDR1 reads SGHDT; CDR2 reads YYEEEE. The CDR3 nucleotides read TGTGCCAGCAGCCCTCCAGGTCGAGACCTATTTGCAACTAATGAAAAACTGTTTTTT. It is translated as CASSPPGRDLFATNEKLFF.

This clonotype has at least ten counts. This chain connects TRBV15 to TRBJ2-3; D may be TRBD2 (5 bases). CDR3 length: 16 residues. V was trimmed by 1 base and J by 0 bases, leaving 11 bases between them. Per the germline V gene, CDR1 is LNHNV and CDR2 is YYDKDF (reference sequence). CDR3 loop: CATSRGLSASTDTQYF. CDR3 in DNA: TGTGCCACCAGCAGAGGTCTTAGCGCGAGCACAGATACGCAGTATTTT.

This clonotype was counted between two and nine times. The J gene is TRBJ2-5, the V gene TRBV3-1; D not resolved. The CDR3 consists of 13 residues. The V gene lost 1 base and the J gene lost 5 bases, with 8 bases spanning the gap. CDR1 and CDR2 from the germline V gene are LGHDT and YNNKEL (reference sequence). CDR3 amino acids: CASSQVASETQYF. The CDR3 nucleotides read TGTGCCAGCAGCCAAGTTGCGAGTGAGACCCAGTACTTC.

The chain is built from TRBV20-1 and TRBJ2-5; D is undetermined. Trimming pared 5 bases from V and 0 bases from J, leaving 13 bases between. The length of the CDR3 is 14 residues. CDR1 DFQATT and CDR2 SNEGSKA come from the germline V gene (reference sequence). The DNA of the CDR3 is TGCAGTGCTCCGGAATCCCCGTACCAAGAGACCCAGTACTTC. Translated, it gives CSAPESPYQETQYF.

There are a few counts of this clonotype. The rearrangement uses TRBV5-5 and TRBJ1-4; tentatively, D is TRBD1 (5 bases). This CDR3 comprises 14 residues. In germline, CDR1 is SGHKS, CDR2 YYEKEE (reference sequence). Trimming left V 2 bases short and J 4 bases short, with 9 bases between. Here the CDR3 reads CASSLQEINEKLFF. CDR3 bases: TGTGCCAGCAGCTTACAGGAGATTAATGAAAAACTGTTTTTT.

There are many counts of this clonotype. J is TRBJ2-5 and V is TRBV5-1; tentative D call: TRBD2 (5 bases). The germline gives CDR1 SGHRS, CDR2 YFSETQ. The CDR3 loop spans 15 amino acids. V was clipped by 0 bases and J by 5 bases, with 14 bases between them. The CDR3 DNA follows: TGCGCCAGCAGCTTGGGCGTGGGAGTGGTGGAGACCCAGTACTTC. This sequence encodes CASSLGVGVVETQYF.

This clonotype came up a few times. This chain connects TRBV19 to TRBJ1-4; TRBD1 aligns across 7 bases. V lost 10 bases, J lost 5 bases, and 7 bases stayed unmatched. Germline CDR1 reads LNHDA; CDR2 reads SQIVND (reference sequence). CDR3 size: 13 residues. CDR3 in amino acids: CATGTARNEKLFF. The DNA of the CDR3 is TGTGCCACCGGGACAGCCAGAAATGAAAAACTGTTTTTT.

The V call is TRBV12-3 or TRBV12-4, the J call TRBJ1-5, with 8 bases lining up with TRBD1. The CDR3 extends over 15 amino acids. After removal of 4 bases from V and 7 bases from J, the junction contained 9 bases not matched to a gene. The CDR3 coding sequence is TGTGCCAGCAGTTCCCAGACAGGGGTTGGCCAGCCCCAGCATTTT. Translating it yields CASSSQTGVGQPQHF.